This TCR beta chain was retrieved from a study of regulatory T cells in long-lasting Graves disease. General study findings and limits: The study found TRBV28, TRBJ1-2 and TRBJ2-5 favored in persistent disease. Newly diagnosed patients had higher TCR diversity than persistent Graves' patients did.

Construction of the TCR beta libraries employed iRepertoire HTBI primers in conjunction with Arm-PCR of CDR3 regions. A single record per CDR3 protein comes from TCRdb applying MiXCR to the multiplex PCR reads. The sample lists 400,000 to 500,000 distinct CDR3 sequences; 15% were seen once. This clonotype turned up a few times. What it binds is not known. The time point denotes: newly diagnosed GD, antithyroid drugs for less than 3 months. Scientists built the TCR library using RNA that was extracted from PBMCs. V was clipped by 7 bases and J by 1 base, with 7 bases between them. The CDR3 runs 12 residues. CDR1 and CDR2 (germline): MRHNA, SNTAGT. The data also belong to a second study, concerning T cells in Graves' hyperthyroidism and ophthalmopathy. That report notes: Initially, a first-round RT-PCR of the TCR CDR3 employed the HTBI primer set. Most thyroid clonotypes expanded above 0.001 appeared in blood too.

The sequence derives from a woman aged 25 to 39 with Graves disease. The chain joins TRBV6-4 to TRBJ1-1, with no clear D. Sequenced material: peripheral blood mononuclear cells (PBMCs), taken at new diagnosis, from a patient treated with antithyroid drugs. CDR3 amino acids: CASISENTEAFF. Written as DNA, the CDR3 is TGTGCCAGCATATCAGAGAACACTGAAGCTTTCTTT.